This TCR beta chain originates from a study of blood T cells in healthy people across ages. Primers used in a second PCR of about 7 to 12 cycles were a sample-barcoded 5' primer and a J-beta primer mix. A minimum of 3 million CDR3-containing paired-end reads was obtained for each sample. TCRdb itself ran the 5' RACE reads through MiXCR, one entry per CDR3 protein. The table includes about 1.4 million distinct CDR3 sequences, approximately 60% detected once. Each sample had at least 6.5 million PBMCs isolated. Extraction of total RNA produced a minimum of 6 micrograms from each sample. The germline V gene encodes CDR1 KGHDR and CDR2 SFDVKD. Deletions cut 4 bases from V and 4 bases from J, with 10 bases between. The CDR3 runs 13 residues.

This receptor was taken from a young man in good health. This chain uses TRBV24-1 with TRBJ2-7; no clear D gene. Sequences were obtained from blood. The CDR3 reads CATSDSTLYEQYF. In nucleotides, the CDR3 is TGTGCCACCAGTGACTCTACACTGTACGAGCAGTACTTC.